A selection of T cell receptor beta chains follows, all from one sample in a study of beta chain features in type 1 diabetes. Clones were sequenced by immunoSEQ multiplex PCR, and TCRdb holds only the in-frame ones, with some missing. The table includes hundreds of thousands of clones, roughly a sixth detected once. The specimen was naive CD4+ T cells from blood. These receptors all stem from a man aged 18 to 29 in good health. Each CDR3 is given with its conserved first and last residue. The order of the fields is J gene, D gene, clone size, V gene, CDR3 protein, CDR3 DNA. D genes are given only for firm matches. Rows give clone size only sometimes, using once, few, many, or a class for an expanded clone.

j_gene: TRBJ2-3; d_gene: TRBD1; abundance: .; v_gene: TRBV5-4; CDR3aa: CASSLRQGKTDTQYF; CDR3nt: TGTGCCAGCAGCTTGCGACAGGGGAAAACAGATACGCAGTATTTT
j_gene: TRBJ2-1; d_gene: TRBD2; abundance: .; v_gene: TRBV5-1; CDR3aa: CASSLDLAGGEQFF; CDR3nt: TGCGCCAGCAGCTTGGATCTAGCGGGCGGTGAGCAGTTCTTC
j_gene: TRBJ2-7; d_gene: TRBD2; abundance: .; v_gene: TRBV5-1; CDR3aa: CASSLTQTSGSRSEQYF; CDR3nt: TGCGCCAGCAGCCTGACACAGACTAGCGGGAGTAGAAGCGAGCAGTACTTC
j_gene: TRBJ2-1; d_gene: TRBD2; abundance: few; v_gene: TRBV5-1; CDR3aa: CASSSPSGSSYNEQFF; CDR3nt: TGCGCCAGCAGCTCTCCTAGCGGTAGCTCCTACAATGAGCAGTTCTTC
j_gene: TRBJ2-7; d_gene: .; abundance: .; v_gene: TRBV4-2; CDR3aa: CASSQTPTESYYEQYF; CDR3nt: TGTGCCAGCAGCCAGACCCCGACAGAGAGTTACTACGAGCAGTACTTC
j_gene: TRBJ2-3; d_gene: TRBD2; abundance: .; v_gene: TRBV7-2; CDR3aa: CASSLRGGITDTQYF; CDR3nt: TGTGCCAGCAGCTTACGGGGGGGTATAACAGATACGCAGTATTTT
j_gene: TRBJ2-2; d_gene: .; abundance: few; v_gene: TRBV7-2; CDR3aa: CASSLARNTGELFF; CDR3nt: TGTGCCAGCAGCTTAGCACGGAACACCGGGGAGCTGTTTTTT
j_gene: TRBJ2-5; d_gene: TRBD1; abundance: few; v_gene: TRBV15; CDR3aa: CATSRVDRGETQYF; CDR3nt: TGTGCCACCAGCAGAGTGGACAGGGGAGAGACCCAGTACTTC
j_gene: TRBJ1-5; d_gene: .; abundance: once; v_gene: TRBV28; CDR3aa: CASSGNNQPQHF; CDR3nt: TGTGCCAGCAGCGGCAACAATCAGCCCCAGCATTTT
j_gene: TRBJ2-2; d_gene: .; abundance: few; v_gene: TRBV9; CDR3aa: CASSVRAGELFF; CDR3nt: TGTGCCAGCAGCGTCAGGGCCGGGGAGCTGTTTTTT
j_gene: TRBJ2-1; d_gene: TRBD2; abundance: few; v_gene: TRBV7-3; CDR3aa: CASSGSGLGRNEQFF; CDR3nt: TGTGCCAGCAGCGGGTCGGGACTAGGTAGGAATGAGCAGTTCTTC
j_gene: TRBJ1-5; d_gene: .; abundance: .; v_gene: TRBV19; CDR3aa: CASRTQGGGDQPQHF; CDR3nt: TGTGCCAGTAGAACCCAGGGCGGCGGAGATCAGCCCCAGCATTTT
j_gene: TRBJ2-5; d_gene: TRBD1; abundance: few; v_gene: TRBV5-1; CDR3aa: CASSSGQVEETQYF; CDR3nt: TGCGCCAGCAGCTCGGGACAGGTCGAAGAGACCCAGTACTTC
j_gene: TRBJ1-1; d_gene: .; abundance: many; v_gene: TRBV2; CDR3aa: CASSAAQLNTEAFF; CDR3nt: TGTGCCAGCAGTGCGGCACAGCTCAACACTGAAGCTTTCTTT
j_gene: TRBJ2-7; d_gene: .; abundance: .; v_gene: TRBV6-5; CDR3aa: CASSYSTAGDYEQYF; CDR3nt: TGTGCCAGCAGTTACTCGACCGCAGGGGACTACGAGCAGTACTTC
j_gene: TRBJ2-1; d_gene: .; abundance: .; v_gene: TRBV7-2; CDR3aa: CASSLVVSGHGSYNEQFF; CDR3nt: TGTGCCAGCAGCTTAGTAGTTTCGGGACATGGATCCTACAATGAGCAGTTCTTC
j_gene: TRBJ1-1; d_gene: .; abundance: few; v_gene: TRBV4-3; CDR3aa: CASSQGGAARRPTLAFF; CDR3nt: TGCGCCAGCAGCCAAGGAGGGGCGGCACGAAGGCCCACGCTAGCTTTCTTT
j_gene: TRBJ1-2; d_gene: .; abundance: .; v_gene: TRBV4-3; CDR3aa: CASSQGQGYQGYTF; CDR3nt: TGCGCCAGCAGCCAAGGACAAGGGTATCAGGGCTACACCTTC
j_gene: TRBJ2-3; d_gene: .; abundance: .; v_gene: TRBV28; CDR3aa: CASRPGGGTDTQYF; CDR3nt: TGTGCCAGCAGGCCAGGGGGGGGCACAGATACGCAGTATTTT
j_gene: TRBJ2-1; d_gene: .; abundance: few; v_gene: TRBV7-2; CDR3aa: CASSFGLGPFNEQFF; CDR3nt: TGTGCCAGCAGCTTCGGACTGGGCCCTTTCAATGAGCAGTTCTTC
j_gene: TRBJ2-1; d_gene: TRBD1; abundance: .; v_gene: TRBV5-1; CDR3aa: CASTTLSPTGVRGNEQFF; CDR3nt: TGCGCCAGCACCACACTTTCCCCAACAGGGGTAAGGGGCAATGAGCAGTTCTTC
j_gene: TRBJ1-2; d_gene: .; abundance: few; v_gene: TRBV7-2; CDR3aa: CASSLARSNYGYTF; CDR3nt: TGTGCCAGCAGCTTAGCGAGGAGTAACTATGGCTACACCTTC